Each of the 13 T cell receptor beta chains below was sequenced from the same sample in a study of cytomegalovirus exposure and HLA in healthy donors. It was with 60 Vbeta and 13 Jbeta primers that the PCR ran. Profiling relied on immunoSEQ multiplex PCR, and the TCRdb table lists in-frame clones only, not all of them. The data hold about 150,000 clones, with roughly 73% observed a single time. The sequenced sample consisted of PBMCs. These receptors were obtained from a woman under 30 in good health and CMV-seronegative.

There are a few counts of this clone. The genes are TRBV28 and TRBJ1-1; 8 bases line up with TRBD1. Trimming removed 5 bases from V and 4 bases from J; junction bases left unmatched: 18. The CDR3 extends over 18 amino acids. Germline lookup yields CDR1 MDHEN and CDR2 SYDVKM. The CDR3 sequence: CASSPPVGQGFGGTEAFF. The CDR3 bases are TGTGCCAGCAGTCCACCAGTAGGACAGGGCTTTGGGGGCACTGAAGCTTTCTTT.

The V gene is TRBV29-1, the J gene TRBJ1-1, with D maybe TRBD1 (5 bases). The CDR3 covers 13 residues. Germline V gene lookup returns CDR1 SQVTM and CDR2 ANQGSEA. V lost 4 bases to trimming and J lost 4 bases, with 13 bases between them. Here the CDR3 DNA reads TGCAGCGTTGCCAGCCACGGGGGCACTGAAGCTTTCTTT. Translating gives CSVASHGGTEAFF.

The genes are TRBV2 and TRBJ1-2; D uncertain. V lost 3 bases and J 7 bases, leaving 12 bases between the germline ends. The CDR3 totals 13 residues. Germline CDR1 SNHLY, CDR2 FYNNEI. This CDR3 is CASSDGVKGGYTF. The CDR3 region has the DNA TGTGCCAGCAGTGACGGGGTCAAAGGTGGCTACACCTTC.

This chain connects TRBV7-2 to TRBJ2-2; 7 positions agree with TRBD2. V dropped 0 bases and J dropped 1; count of bases not matched to a gene: 2. CDR3 length: 16 amino acids. The germline V gene encodes CDR1 SGHTA and CDR2 FQGNSA. The CDR3 nucleotides are TGTGCCAGCAGCTTAGCGGGCGGGAGGAACACCGGGGAGCTGTTTTTT. It yields the protein CASSLAGGRNTGELFF.

The gene calls are TRBV7-9 and TRBJ2-7, with D possibly being TRBD1 (5 bases). The V end lost 5 bases, the J end lost 6 bases, and 14 bases lay between the germline ends. There are 13 residues in the CDR3. CDR1 and CDR2 (germline): SEHNR, FQNEAQ (reference sequence). The CDR3 here is CASSPIQEFEQYV. In DNA, the CDR3 is TGTGCCAGCAGCCCCATACAGGAGTTCGAGCAGTACGTC.

This clone was detected only a few times. This sequence joins TRBV7-6 and TRBJ2-3, with 8 bases lining up with TRBD1. From germline, CDR1 is SGHVS and CDR2 FNYEAQ. The trim removed 4 bases at V and 4 bases at J, leaving 4 bases unmatched. CDR3 size: 14 residues. This chain's CDR3 is CASSSTGVADTQYF. CDR3 DNA: TGTGCCAGCAGCTCGACAGGGGTTGCAGATACGCAGTATTTT.

The CDR3 DNA follows: TGTGCCAGCTCACCCCGGACTAGCGGAACCTCCTACGAGCAGTACGTC. Its translation: CASSPRTSGTSYEQYV. The chain uses TRBV18 and TRBJ2-7; TRBD2 agrees at 10 bases. CDR3 length equals 16 residues. Germline CDR1 reads KGHSH; CDR2 reads LQKENI. V gave up 3 bases and J gave up 0 bases; unmatched junction bases: 5.

The chain employs TRBV4-3 and TRBJ2-2, with D perhaps matching TRBD2 (5 bases). Trimming removed 0 bases at V and 5 bases at J, with 10 bases between. Looked up from germline, CDR1 is LGHNA and CDR2 is YSLEER. CDR3 size: 15 residues. This CDR3 is CASSQELVSTGELFF. The CDR3, as DNA: TGCGCCAGCAGCCAAGAACTAGTTTCTACCGGGGAGCTGTTTTTT.

This rearrangement joins TRBV25-1 to TRBJ2-1; D call uncertain. Trimming took 6 bases from V and 4 from J, leaving 10 bases between them. The CDR3 loop spans 13 amino acids. The germline CDR1 and CDR2 sequences are MGHDK and SYGVNS. The CDR3 sequence: CASSQTRYNEQFF. The CDR3, as DNA: TGTGCCAGCAGCCAGACTCGTTACAATGAGCAGTTCTTC.

The CDR3 region has the DNA TGCGCCAGCAGCTTGGCCCAGAACAATGAGCAGTTCTTC. Amino acids: CASSLAQNNEQFF. The chain couples TRBV5-1 to TRBJ2-1; D is undetermined. Germline V gene data show CDR1 as SGHRS and CDR2 as YFSETQ. Trimming removed 0 bases at V and 5 bases at J, with 6 bases between. The CDR3 contains 13 residues.

This clone occurred once. This chain connects TRBV7-2 to TRBJ1-2, with D unresolved. Looked up from germline, CDR1 is SGHTA and CDR2 is FQGNSA. This CDR3 has 14 residues. V dropped 4 bases and J dropped 4 bases, with 13 bases sitting between them. DNA of the CDR3: TGTGCCAGCAGCTCATCTTCCACGGGCTATGGCTACACCTTC. Translating it yields CASSSSSTGYGYTF.

In regard to this clone: Additional DNA sequences in this sample encode the identical CDR3. The V gene is TRBV19, the J gene TRBJ1-1; D might be TRBD1 (5 bases). V was shortened by 5 bases and J by 0 bases, with 7 bases between the two germline ends. This CDR3 has 13 residues. CDR1 LNHDA and CDR2 SQIVND come from the germline V gene (reference sequence). The CDR3 bases are TGTGCCAGTAGTGTGACAGTGAACACTGAAGCTTTCTTT. It yields the protein CASSVTVNTEAFF.

This clone has only a few counts. The rearrangement uses TRBV18 and TRBJ1-3, with D tentatively TRBD1 (6 bases). Germline V lookup: CDR1 KGHSH, CDR2 LQKENI. The CDR3 spans 15 residues. V lost 2 bases to trimming and J lost 1 base, with 9 bases between them. CDR3 nucleotide sequence: TGTGCCAGCTCACCAACAGGGTCTTCTGGAAACACCATATATTTT. Its protein is CASSPTGSSGNTIYF.